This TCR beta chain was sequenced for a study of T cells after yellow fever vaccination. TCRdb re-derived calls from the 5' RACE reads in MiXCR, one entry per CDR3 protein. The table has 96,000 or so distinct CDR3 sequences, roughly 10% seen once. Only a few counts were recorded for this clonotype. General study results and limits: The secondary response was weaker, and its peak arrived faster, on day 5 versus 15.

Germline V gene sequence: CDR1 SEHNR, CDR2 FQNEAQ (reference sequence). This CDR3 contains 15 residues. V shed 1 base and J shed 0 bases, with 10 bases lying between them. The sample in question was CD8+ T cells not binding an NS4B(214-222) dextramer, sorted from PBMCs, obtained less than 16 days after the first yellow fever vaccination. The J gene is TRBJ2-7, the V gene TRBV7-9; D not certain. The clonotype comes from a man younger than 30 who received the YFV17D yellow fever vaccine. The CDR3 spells CASSLGMGSSYEQYF. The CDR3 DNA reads TGTGCCAGCAGCTTAGGGATGGGTAGCTCCTACGAGCAGTACTTC.